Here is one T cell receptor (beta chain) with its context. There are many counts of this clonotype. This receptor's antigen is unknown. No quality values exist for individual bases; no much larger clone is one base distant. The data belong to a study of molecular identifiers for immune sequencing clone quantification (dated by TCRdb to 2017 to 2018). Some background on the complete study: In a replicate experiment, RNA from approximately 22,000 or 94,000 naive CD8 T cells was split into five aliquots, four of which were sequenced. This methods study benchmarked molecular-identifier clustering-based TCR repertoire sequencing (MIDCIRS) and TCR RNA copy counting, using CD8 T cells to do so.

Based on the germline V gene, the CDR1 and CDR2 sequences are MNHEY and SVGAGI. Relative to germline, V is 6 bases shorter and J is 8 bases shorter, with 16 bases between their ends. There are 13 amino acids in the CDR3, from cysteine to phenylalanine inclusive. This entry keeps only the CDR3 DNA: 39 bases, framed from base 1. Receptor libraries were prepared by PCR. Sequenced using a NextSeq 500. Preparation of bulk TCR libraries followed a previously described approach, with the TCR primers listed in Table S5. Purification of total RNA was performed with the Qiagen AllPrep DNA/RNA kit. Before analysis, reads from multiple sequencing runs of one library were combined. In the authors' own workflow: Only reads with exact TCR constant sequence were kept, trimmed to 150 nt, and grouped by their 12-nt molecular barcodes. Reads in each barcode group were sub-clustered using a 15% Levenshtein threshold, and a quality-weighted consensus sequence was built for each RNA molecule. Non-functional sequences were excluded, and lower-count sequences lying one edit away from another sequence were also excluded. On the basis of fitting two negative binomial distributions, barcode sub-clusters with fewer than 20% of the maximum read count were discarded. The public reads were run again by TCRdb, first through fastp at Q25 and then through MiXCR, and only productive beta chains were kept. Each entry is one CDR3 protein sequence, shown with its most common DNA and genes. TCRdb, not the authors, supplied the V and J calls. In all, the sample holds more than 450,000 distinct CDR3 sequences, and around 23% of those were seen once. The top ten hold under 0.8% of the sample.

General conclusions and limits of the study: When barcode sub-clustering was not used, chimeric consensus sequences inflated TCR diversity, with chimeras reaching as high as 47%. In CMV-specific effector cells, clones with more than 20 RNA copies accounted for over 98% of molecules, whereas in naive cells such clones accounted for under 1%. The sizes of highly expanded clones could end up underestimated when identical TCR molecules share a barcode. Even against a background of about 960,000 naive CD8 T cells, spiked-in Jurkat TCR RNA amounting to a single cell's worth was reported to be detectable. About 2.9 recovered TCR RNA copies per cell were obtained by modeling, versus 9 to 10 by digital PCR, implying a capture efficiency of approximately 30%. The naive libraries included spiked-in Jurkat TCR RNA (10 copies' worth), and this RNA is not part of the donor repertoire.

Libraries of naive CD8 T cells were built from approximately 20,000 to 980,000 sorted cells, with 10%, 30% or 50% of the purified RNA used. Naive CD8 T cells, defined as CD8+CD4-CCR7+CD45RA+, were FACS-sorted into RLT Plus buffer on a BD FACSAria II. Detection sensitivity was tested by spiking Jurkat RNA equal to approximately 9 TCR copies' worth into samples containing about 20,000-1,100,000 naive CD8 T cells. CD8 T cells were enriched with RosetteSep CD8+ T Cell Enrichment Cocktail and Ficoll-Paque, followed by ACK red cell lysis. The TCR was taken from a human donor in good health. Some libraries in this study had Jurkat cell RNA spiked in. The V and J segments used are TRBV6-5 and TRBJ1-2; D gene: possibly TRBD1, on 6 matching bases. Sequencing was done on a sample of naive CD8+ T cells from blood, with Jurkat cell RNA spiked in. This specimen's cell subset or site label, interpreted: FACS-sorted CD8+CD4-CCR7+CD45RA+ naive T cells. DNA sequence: TGTGCCAGCAGCCCTGGACAGTTGGGGGGCTACACCTTC. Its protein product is CASSPGQLGGYTF.